Listed below are T cell receptor beta chains from one sample, sequenced in a study of T cell repertoires in cytomegalovirus infection. Each CDR3 protein is one row after TCRdb ran MiXCR on the reads. The sample includes 650,000 to 850,000 distinct CDR3 sequences, about 28% of them seen just once. No antigen has been identified for these receptors. The sequencing here drew on cultured CD8+ T cells from PBMCs, taken from culture after CMV antigen stimulation. The receptor set was obtained from a human donor in good health (CMV status not recorded). Some clones in this sample may be carry-over from other donors' samples. The CDR3 runs from the conserved cysteine through the conserved F or W. A D gene is named only where the DNA matches it firmly. The size field is filled for only some rows; it gives once, few, many or a size class.

D gene | clone size | J gene | V gene | CDR3 DNA | CDR3 protein
TRBD1 | NA | TRBJ2-4 | TRBV6-1 | TGTGCCAGCAGCCGGGGACAGCTTGGGGACATTCAGTACTTC | CASSRGQLGDIQYF
NA | many | TRBJ2-4 | TRBV7-3 | TGTGCCAGCAGCTTAGAAGTCGCCAAAAACATTCAGTACTTC | CASSLEVAKNIQYF
NA | few | TRBJ1-1 | TRBV15 | TGTGCCACCAGCAGAGGTTGGGGGTCTGAAGCTTTCTTT | CATSRGWGSEAFF
TRBD1 | many | TRBJ1-1 | TRBV7-8 | TGTGCCAGCAGCTTAGCCCGGGACAGGTGGAACACTGAAGCTTTCTTT | CASSLARDRWNTEAFF
NA | NA | TRBJ2-1 | TRBV27 | TGTGCCAGCAGTTTACAGGCAGGGTTAGGGGAGCAGTTCTTC | CASSLQAGLGEQFF
TRBD2 | NA | TRBJ2-3 | TRBV5-6 | TGTGCCAGCAGCTTGACTAGCGGGGGTGATAGCACAGATACGCAGTATTTT | CASSLTSGGDSTDTQYF
NA | NA | TRBJ2-2 | TRBV4-1 | TGCGCCAGCAGCCAAGGCGAGTGGTACACCGGGGAGCTGTTTTTT | CASSQGEWYTGELFF
TRBD1 | NA | TRBJ2-7 | TRBV29-1 | TGCAGCGTTGGAGGGGGCAGTTCCTACGAGCAGTACTTC | CSVGGGSSYEQYF
NA | many | TRBJ2-3 | TRBV25-1 | TGTGCCAGCAGTGAATTTAGCCTCACAGATACGCAGTATTTT | CASSEFSLTDTQYF
NA | few | TRBJ1-1 | TRBV11-1 | TGTGCCAGCAGCGCCTCGGGACACGGGAACACTGAAGCTTTCTTT | CASSASGHGNTEAFF
NA | NA | TRBJ2-3 | TRBV28 | TGTGCCAGCAGTTTGTCAAAAACCCGCACAGATACGCAGTATTTT | CASSLSKTRTDTQYF
NA | few | TRBJ1-1 | TRBV19 | TGTGCCAGTAGTATACCGGGGGCTGAAGCTTTCTTT | CASSIPGAEAFF
TRBD1 | NA | TRBJ1-2 | TRBV27 | TGTGCCAGCAGTGGAGACAGGGGGGCAGGCTATGGCTACACCTTC | CASSGDRGAGYGYTF
TRBD1 | few | TRBJ1-6 | TRBV6-1 | TGTGCCAGCAGTGCAGACAGGGGAGGGTCACCCCTCCACTTT | CASSADRGGSPLHF
NA | many | TRBJ1-2 | TRBV11-2 | TGTGCCAGCAGCTTAGGGCATGGCTACACCTTC | CASSLGHGYTF
NA | NA | TRBJ1-5 | TRBV6-1 | TGTGCCAGCAGTGAATGGGGACAAGGGGATAGCAATCAGCCCCAGCATTTT | CASSEWGQGDSNQPQHF
TRBD1 | many | TRBJ2-1 | TRBV7-3 | TGTGCCAGCAGCTCGGACAGGAACAATGAGCAGTTCTTC | CASSSDRNNEQFF
TRBD1 | few | TRBJ2-3 | TRBV12-3/TRBV12-4 | TGTGCCAGCAGGACAGGGGGCATAGATACGCAGTATTTT | CASRTGGIDTQYF
TRBD1 | NA | TRBJ1-5 | TRBV6-6 | TGTGCCAGCAGTCCGAGGATAGGACAGGGGTTGGAGGACGGCCTCATCCCCCAGCATTTT | CASSPRIGQGLEDGLIPQHF
TRBD2 | few | TRBJ2-5 | TRBV6-6 | TGTGCCAGCACCTCGGTGACTAGCGGGGGGTGGGAGACCCAGTACTTC | CASTSVTSGGWETQYF
TRBD1 | many | TRBJ1-1 | TRBV6-1 | TGTGCCAGCAGTGGGTCAGGGGGGTGGCACACTGAAGCTTTCTTT | CASSGSGGWHTEAFF
NA | few | TRBJ1-2 | TRBV6-6 | TGTGCCAGCAGTTACTCGCAGCCTTCAACGTATGGCTACACCTTC | CASSYSQPSTYGYTF
TRBD1 | many | TRBJ2-1 | TRBV27 | TGTGCCGTACTATTGGCGGACAGGGCTCCGAGCTCCTACAATGAGCAGTTCTTC | CAVLLADRAPSSYNEQFF
NA | NA | TRBJ1-4 | TRBV4-1 | TGTGCCAGCAGCGAGGCCAGGGATCTCTCTGAAAAACTGTTTTTT | CASSEARDLSEKLFF
NA | NA | TRBJ2-7 | TRBV19 | TGTGCCAGTAGTCCGGGACACCTCTACGAGCAGTACTTC | CASSPGHLYEQYF
TRBD1 | few | TRBJ2-5 | TRBV19 | TGTGCCAGTAGTGTCCCCACAGGGGGCCAAGAGACCCAGTACTTC | CASSVPTGGQETQYF
NA | few | TRBJ2-3 | TRBV12-3/TRBV12-4 | TGTGCCAGCAGCCCAAGCGGTGCACTCACAGATACGCAGTATTTT | CASSPSGALTDTQYF
NA | few | TRBJ1-1 | TRBV6-6 | TGTGCCAGCAGTTATGGACGTAGCGGTGAAGCTTTCTTT | CASSYGRSGEAFF
NA | many | TRBJ1-5 | TRBV6-1 | TGTGCCACCGAATGGGGAGCTAGCAATCAGCCCCAGCATTTT | CATEWGASNQPQHF
NA | NA | TRBJ2-2 | TRBV10-2 | TGCGCCAGCAGTCAAGCATCAGCAGGGAACGGGGAGCTGTTTTTT | CASSQASAGNGELFF
TRBD2 | few | TRBJ2-1 | TRBV15 | TGTGCCACCAGCGTTGAGGGAGGGAGCAATGAGCAGTTCTTC | CATSVEGGSNEQFF
TRBD1 | NA | TRBJ2-1 | TRBV4-2 | TGTGCCAGCAGCCAACAAACAGGGGTCTGGGAGCAGTTCTTC | CASSQQTGVWEQFF